These T cell receptor beta chains were read from a single sample in a study of immune characteristics of hereditary and idiopathic chronic pancreatitis. Sequenced by immunoSEQ multiplex PCR; TCRdb stores in-frame clones only, minus some. Of some 15,000 clones in the sample, more than 60% were seen once. The sample consisted of pancreas tissue with hereditary chronic pancreatitis. All receptors come from a human donor with chronic pancreatitis. CDR3s include the opening cysteine and the closing phenylalanine or tryptophan. A D gene is named only where the DNA matches it firmly. Rows give clone size only sometimes, using once, few, many, or a class for an expanded clone.

V gene	J gene	clone size	D gene	CDR3 length	CDR3 protein	CDR3 DNA
TRBV10-3	TRBJ2-7	.	.	14	CAISEGGVSDGQYF	TGTGCCATCAGTGAGGGCGGGGTTTCCGACGGGCAGTACTTC
TRBV30	TRBJ2-2	.	TRBD2	14	CAWGGTIHTGELFF	TGTGCCTGGGGCGGGACTATACACACCGGGGAGCTGTTTTTT
TRBV6-6	TRBJ1-2	.	.	15	CASSYIGRDDNGYTF	TGTGCCAGCAGTTACATTGGCCGGGACGACAATGGCTACACCTTC
TRBV6-1	TRBJ2-1	medium-sized	TRBD2	15	CASSDLAGGGNEQFF	TGTGCCAGCAGTGATCTAGCGGGAGGAGGCAATGAGCAGTTCTTC
TRBV3-1/TRBV3-2	TRBJ2-5	.	TRBD2	17	CASSQSLGLAAQETQYF	TGTGCCAGCAGCCAAAGCCTGGGACTAGCGGCCCAAGAGACCCAGTACTTC
TRBV3-1/TRBV3-2	TRBJ1-1	.	.	15	CASSSRDLMNTEAFF	TGTGCCAGCAGCTCGAGGGACCTCATGAACACTGAAGCTTTCTTT
TRBV27	TRBJ2-1	.	.	15	CASKALASSYNEQFF	TGTGCCAGCAAGGCGCTAGCGAGCTCCTACAATGAGCAGTTCTTC
TRBV5-1	TRBJ2-7	.	.	13	CASSMALEYEQYF	TGCGCCAGCAGCATGGCACTAGAGTACGAGCAGTACTTC
TRBV6-4	TRBJ2-1	.	TRBD2	13	CASSGLANNEQFF	TGTGCCAGTTCGGGACTAGCGAACAATGAGCAGTTCTTC
TRBV6-5	TRBJ2-7	.	TRBD1	12	CASSSTGGEQYF	TGTGCCAGCAGTTCAACAGGGGGAGAGCAGTACTTC